This T cell receptor beta chain is drawn from a study of T cells in Graves' hyperthyroidism and ophthalmopathy. Study results and limitations: Most thyroid clonotypes that were expanded above 0.001 also turned up in blood. Ophthalmopathy and stable hyperthyroidism were separated by a 13 V-J model.

This clonotype was found many times. As yet, its antigen is unknown. This CDR3 is built from 15 residues. V was pared by 0 bases and J by 1 base, with 6 bases between. Germline CDR1 SEHNR, CDR2 FQNEAQ (reference sequence). On the basis of clinical symptoms, serum thyroxine and TRAb, thyroid ultrasound and orbital computed tomography, diagnoses were made. RNA transcripts were the template for amplifying TCR beta CDR3 regions. The HTBI set primed first-round TCR CDR3 RT-PCR. TCRdb re-analysed the multiplex PCR reads in MiXCR, keeping a single row per CDR3 protein. Counted here are about 640,000 distinct CDR3 sequences, under 25% occurring once; the ten biggest clones make up about 35%.

The sample was blood. The rearrangement links TRBV7-9 to TRBJ2-2; D gene ambiguous. The sequence derives from a young man with Graves' ophthalmopathy. CDR3 protein: CASSLAGMNTGELFF. CDR3 coding DNA: TGTGCCAGCAGCTTAGCGGGGATGAACACCGGGGAGCTGTTTTTT. The whole variable domain, remainder taken from reference TRBV7-9 and TRBJ2-2, is DTGVSQNPRHKITKRGQNVTFRCDPISEHNRLYWYRQTLGQGPEFLTYFQNEAQLEKSRLLSDRFSAERPKGSFSTLEIQRTEQGDSAMYLCASSLAGMNTGELFFGEGSRLTVL.